The clone carrying this T cell receptor (beta chain) was detected once. No antigen is known for it. The ends were cut back, 10 bases at V and 0 bases at J, with 16 bases in the middle. The CDR3 runs 14 residues. CDR1 LNHDA and CDR2 SQIVND come from the germline V gene (reference sequence). The PCR had 60 Vbeta and 13 Jbeta primers. Sequenced by immunoSEQ multiplex PCR; TCRdb stores in-frame clones only, minus some. The sample has over 25,000 clones, roughly 66% seen once. This sample stems from a study of cytomegalovirus exposure and HLA in healthy donors. About the research overall: Earlier findings included nearly 120 million unique TCR beta sequences obtained from 150 million to 200 million T cells. From donors who were HLA-typed, an early data release held 81 million or so unique TCRs.

Study-wide results and caveats: Several of the most significant clusters were apparently associated with common viral pathogens in a later analysis. The study found most TCR sequences rare, yet found some public TCRs in many donors.

Sequenced material: PBMCs. This receptor was taken from a male donor in good health and CMV-seropositive. The gene calls are TRBV19 and TRBJ2-7, with D uncertain. The CDR3 sequence: CATSHVVSSYEQYF. Written as DNA, the CDR3 is TGTGCCACCTCCCATGTGGTTAGCTCCTACGAGCAGTACTTC.